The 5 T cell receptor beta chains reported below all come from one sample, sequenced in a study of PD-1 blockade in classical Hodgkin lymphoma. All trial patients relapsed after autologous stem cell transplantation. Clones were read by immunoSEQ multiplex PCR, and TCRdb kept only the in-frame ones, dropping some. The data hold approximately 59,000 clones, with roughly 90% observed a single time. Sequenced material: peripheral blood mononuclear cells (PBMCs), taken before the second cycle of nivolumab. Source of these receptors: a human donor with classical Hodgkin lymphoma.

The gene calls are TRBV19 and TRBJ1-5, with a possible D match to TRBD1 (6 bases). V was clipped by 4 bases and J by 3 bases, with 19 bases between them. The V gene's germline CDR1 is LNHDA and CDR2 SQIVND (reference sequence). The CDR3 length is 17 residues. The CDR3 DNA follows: TGTGCCAGTAGTACCGATTACGGGACAAACTACAATCAGCCCCAGCATTTT. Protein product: CASSTDYGTNYNQPQHF.

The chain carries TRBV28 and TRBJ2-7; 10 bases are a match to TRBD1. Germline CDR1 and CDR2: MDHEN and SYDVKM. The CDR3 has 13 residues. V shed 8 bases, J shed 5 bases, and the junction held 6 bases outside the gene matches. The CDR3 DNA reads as TGTGCCAGCCGGACAGGGGGAAGAGACGAGCAGTACTTC. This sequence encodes CASRTGGRDEQYF.

The CDR3 sequence: CASSATGTSGGHNEQFF. CDR3 DNA sequence: TGTGCCAGCAGCGCGACTGGGACTAGCGGGGGCCACAATGAGCAGTTCTTC. The chain couples TRBV13 to TRBJ2-1; TRBD2 matches at 14 bases. The CDR3 extends over 17 amino acids. Trimming took 5 bases from V and 5 from J; bases not matched to a gene: 8. In germline, CDR1 is PRHDT, CDR2 FYEKMQ (reference sequence). The variable domain in full, with the rest retrieved from reference TRBV13 and TRBJ2-1, is AAGVIQSPRHLIKEKRETATLKCYPIPRHDTVYWYQQGPGQDPQFLISFYEKMQSDKGSIPDRFSAQQFSDYHSELNMSSLELGDSALYFCASSATGTSGGHNEQFFGPGTRLTVL.

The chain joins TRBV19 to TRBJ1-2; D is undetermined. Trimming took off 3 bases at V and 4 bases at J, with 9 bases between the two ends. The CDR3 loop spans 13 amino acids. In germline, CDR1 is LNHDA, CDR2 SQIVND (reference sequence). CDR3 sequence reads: CASSMHTFYGYTF. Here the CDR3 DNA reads TGTGCCAGTAGTATGCACACTTTCTATGGCTACACCTTC.

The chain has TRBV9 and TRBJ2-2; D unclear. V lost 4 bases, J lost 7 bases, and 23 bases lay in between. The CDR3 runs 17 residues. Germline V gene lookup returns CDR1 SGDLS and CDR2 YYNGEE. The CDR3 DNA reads TGTGCCAGCAGCACCCAGGCTGGCAGGATTCGTAGCGGGGAGCTGTTTTTT. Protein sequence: CASSTQAGRIRSGELFF.